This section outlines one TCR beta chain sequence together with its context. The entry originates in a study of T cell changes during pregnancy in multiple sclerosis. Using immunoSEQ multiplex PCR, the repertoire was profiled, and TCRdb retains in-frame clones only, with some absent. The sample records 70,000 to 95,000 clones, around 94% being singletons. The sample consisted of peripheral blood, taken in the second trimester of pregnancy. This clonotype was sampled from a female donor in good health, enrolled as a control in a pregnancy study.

CDR3 protein: CATSRDGTGKAYEQYF. Written as DNA, the CDR3 is TGTGCCACCAGCAGAGATGGGACAGGGAAGGCCTACGAGCAGTACTTC. J is TRBJ2-7 and V is TRBV15, with 9 bases aligning to TRBD1. J lost 2 bases, V lost 0 bases, and 5 bases had no gene match. This CDR3 contains 16 residues. Germline assignment: CDR1 LNHNV and CDR2 YYDKDF (reference sequence).